This note documents a single T cell receptor beta chain sequence. The antigen is not known. The data were produced by immunoSEQ multiplex PCR, yet TCRdb's version contains in-frame clones alone and is incomplete. This table holds 25,000 to 35,000 clones, 90% found once. Trimming left V 6 bases short and J 2 bases short, with 10 bases between. The CDR3 spans 13 residues. CDR1 SNHLY and CDR2 FYNNEI come from the germline V gene. The sample originates from a study of T cells in narcolepsy. Looking at the study overall: Healthy controls were enrolled alongside patients with narcolepsy type 1 or type 2. Study-level results: Blood of same and different patients, but not healthy controls, reportedly held recurring autoreactive clonotypes. No autoreactive T cell clone sequences appeared in some memory CD4+ repertoires. Comparing one patient's CSF and blood CD4+ clonotypes highlighted HCRT- and TRIB2-specific autoreactive clonotypes.

The sequence was obtained from a human donor with narcolepsy. The genes are TRBV2 and TRBJ2-5, with unresolved D. Sample: CD45RA- memory CD4+ T cells from PBMCs. CDR3 nucleotides: TGTGCCAGCAGCCTACTGTCACAAGAGACCCAGTACTTC. This encodes CASSLLSQETQYF.